Listed below are T cell receptor beta chains from one sample, sequenced in a study of vaccination and CD4 T cells after COVID-19. TCRdb independently ran MiXCR on the PCR reads; one entry per CDR3 protein. The sample consists of about 14,000 distinct CDR3 sequences, about 26% of them appearing once. No antigens are known for them. Source material: cultured CD4+ T cells from blood. These receptors were collected from a human donor with COVID-19. Each CDR3 is given with its conserved first and last residue. The D gene is left open where the match is weak. Clone sizes are given selectively: once, few, many, or a class where the clone is expanded.

clone_size: few; d_call: TRBD1; j_call: TRBJ1-5; v_call: TRBV20-1; cdr3_nt: TGCAGTGCATCTCCAGGGGGCATCCAGCCCCAGCATTTT; cdr3_aa: CSASPGGIQPQHF
clone_size: few; d_call: .; j_call: TRBJ1-1; v_call: TRBV7-9; cdr3_nt: TGTGCCAGCAGCTTAGGGGTGGGCAGGGCGATTCGGACTGAAGCTTTCTTT; cdr3_aa: CASSLGVGRAIRTEAFF
clone_size: .; d_call: .; j_call: TRBJ2-5; v_call: TRBV19; cdr3_nt: TGTGCCAGTAGTATCGCTAGCCGACAAGAGACCCAGTACTTC; cdr3_aa: CASSIASRQETQYF
clone_size: few; d_call: .; j_call: TRBJ1-5; v_call: TRBV12-3/TRBV12-4; cdr3_nt: TGTGCCAGCAGTTTAAAGGGGGTTGGCAATCAGCCCCAGCATTTT; cdr3_aa: CASSLKGVGNQPQHF
clone_size: few; d_call: .; j_call: TRBJ2-2; v_call: TRBV20-1; cdr3_nt: TGCAGTGCTAAACCTTCGGGGGCCCCGGGCACCGGGGAGCTGTTTTTT; cdr3_aa: CSAKPSGAPGTGELFF
clone_size: .; d_call: .; j_call: TRBJ1-3; v_call: TRBV30; cdr3_nt: TGTGCCTGGAGACCCAGCGGCCGAAACACCATATATTTT; cdr3_aa: CAWRPSGRNTIYF
clone_size: few; d_call: .; j_call: TRBJ1-4; v_call: TRBV30; cdr3_nt: TGTGCCTGGAGTGTATATGCATCCGCAACGGGGTCGGGGGAAAAACTGTTTTTT; cdr3_aa: CAWSVYASATGSGEKLFF
clone_size: few; d_call: .; j_call: TRBJ1-2; v_call: TRBV6-5; cdr3_nt: TGTGCCAGCAGTTCCCAGCCAGGGGTAAACTATGGCTACACCTTC; cdr3_aa: CASSSQPGVNYGYTF
clone_size: .; d_call: TRBD2; j_call: TRBJ2-4; v_call: TRBV7-9; cdr3_nt: TGTGCCAGCAGCTTAAGGTCGCGGGGGGGCAAAAACATTCAGTACTTC; cdr3_aa: CASSLRSRGGKNIQYF
clone_size: few; d_call: TRBD2; j_call: TRBJ2-2; v_call: TRBV20-1; cdr3_nt: TGCAGTGCTAGAGTGGGACTAGGCCCCGGGGAGCTGTTTTTT; cdr3_aa: CSARVGLGPGELFF
clone_size: .; d_call: .; j_call: TRBJ1-4; v_call: TRBV28; cdr3_nt: TGTGCCAGCAGCGCACACCAGGGAACTAATGAAAAACTGTTTTTT; cdr3_aa: CASSAHQGTNEKLFF
clone_size: .; d_call: TRBD1; j_call: TRBJ2-7; v_call: TRBV15; cdr3_nt: TGTGCCACCAGCAGAGGCGGGACAGGGGGACCCGAGCAGTACTTC; cdr3_aa: CATSRGGTGGPEQYF
clone_size: .; d_call: TRBD1; j_call: TRBJ2-7; v_call: TRBV20-1; cdr3_nt: TGCAGTGCTCGTTCGCTGACAGGGGGCAAGAGCGAGCAGTACTTC; cdr3_aa: CSARSLTGGKSEQYF
clone_size: .; d_call: .; j_call: TRBJ2-5; v_call: TRBV6-4; cdr3_nt: TGTGCCAGCAGTGGTCTGGAGACCCAGTACTTT; cdr3_aa: CASSGLETQYF
clone_size: few; d_call: TRBD2; j_call: TRBJ2-5; v_call: TRBV5-4; cdr3_nt: TGTGCCAGCAGCTTGCGTAGCGGGGGGGCGGAGACCCAGTACTTC; cdr3_aa: CASSLRSGGAETQYF
clone_size: .; d_call: .; j_call: TRBJ1-6; v_call: TRBV12-3/TRBV12-4; cdr3_nt: TGTGCCAGCAGTTTAAGTTGGGGAAATTCACCCCTCCACTTT; cdr3_aa: CASSLSWGNSPLHF
clone_size: few; d_call: .; j_call: TRBJ2-2; v_call: TRBV9; cdr3_nt: TGTGCCGGGGGAACGGACACCGGGGAGCTGTTTTTT; cdr3_aa: CAGGTDTGELFF
clone_size: .; d_call: TRBD1; j_call: TRBJ2-7; v_call: TRBV19; cdr3_nt: TGTGCCAGTAGTGAACCGGGACAGCAGTACGAGCAGTACTTC; cdr3_aa: CASSEPGQQYEQYF
clone_size: .; d_call: TRBD1; j_call: TRBJ1-2; v_call: TRBV7-3; cdr3_nt: TGTGCCAGCAGCGCCCAAGGCGATGGGGGAGGGGGCGGAGGCTACACCTTC; cdr3_aa: CASSAQGDGGGGGGYTF
clone_size: .; d_call: .; j_call: TRBJ2-5; v_call: TRBV11-1; cdr3_nt: TGTGCCAGCAGCGAGGCCCAGGGGGAGACCCAGTACTTC; cdr3_aa: CASSEAQGETQYF
clone_size: .; d_call: .; j_call: TRBJ1-2; v_call: TRBV5-1; cdr3_nt: TGCGCCAGCAGCCCAGGTGGGGGGTCGAATGGCTACACCTTC; cdr3_aa: CASSPGGGSNGYTF
clone_size: few; d_call: .; j_call: TRBJ1-1; v_call: TRBV12-5; cdr3_nt: TGTGCTAGTGGTCCCTGGACAGACATGAACACTGAAGCTTTCTTT; cdr3_aa: CASGPWTDMNTEAFF
clone_size: .; d_call: .; j_call: TRBJ1-2; v_call: TRBV6-1; cdr3_nt: TGTGCCAGCAATAGGGGTCCCGATAACTATGGCTACACCTTC; cdr3_aa: CASNRGPDNYGYTF
clone_size: few; d_call: .; j_call: TRBJ1-5; v_call: TRBV19; cdr3_nt: TGTGCCAGTAGTATAGATCTATGGGCCAGCAGCCAGCATTTT; cdr3_aa: CASSIDLWASSQHF
clone_size: few; d_call: .; j_call: TRBJ1-5; v_call: TRBV5-5; cdr3_nt: TGTGCCAGCAGCTTGCAGGCTCGGCAGCCCCAGCATTTT; cdr3_aa: CASSLQARQPQHF
clone_size: .; d_call: .; j_call: TRBJ1-5; v_call: TRBV6-1; cdr3_nt: TGTGCCAGCAGTGGGATAGACAGTAGTCAGCCCCAGCATTTT; cdr3_aa: CASSGIDSSQPQHF
clone_size: few; d_call: .; j_call: TRBJ2-1; v_call: TRBV27; cdr3_nt: TGTGCCAGCAGTTCCGAACAGGTAAATGAGCAGTTCTTC; cdr3_aa: CASSSEQVNEQFF
clone_size: few; d_call: TRBD1; j_call: TRBJ1-3; v_call: TRBV18; cdr3_nt: TGTGCCAGCTCACCAGAGGGACAGGGGAACACCATATATTTT; cdr3_aa: CASSPEGQGNTIYF
clone_size: .; d_call: .; j_call: TRBJ2-7; v_call: TRBV15; cdr3_nt: TGTGCCACCAGCAGAGTTATAGGGCAGGGATCCGAGCAGTACTTC; cdr3_aa: CATSRVIGQGSEQYF
clone_size: .; d_call: .; j_call: TRBJ2-2; v_call: TRBV11-2; cdr3_nt: TGTGCCAGCAGCCCTAGAACGAACGCGAACACCGGGGAGCTGTTTTTT; cdr3_aa: CASSPRTNANTGELFF
clone_size: medium-sized; d_call: TRBD1; j_call: TRBJ1-2; v_call: TRBV20-1; cdr3_nt: TGCAGTGCTGGTGGACAGGGTCTATACTATGGCTACACCTTC; cdr3_aa: CSAGGQGLYYGYTF
clone_size: few; d_call: .; j_call: TRBJ1-2; v_call: TRBV7-2; cdr3_nt: TGTGCCAGCAGCAGAACAGGGAACTTAAGAGGCTACACCTTC; cdr3_aa: CASSRTGNLRGYTF
clone_size: .; d_call: .; j_call: TRBJ2-1; v_call: TRBV7-2; cdr3_nt: TGTGCCAGCAGCTTAGCGCATGGAGGGGGCGCGAATGAGCAGTTCTTC; cdr3_aa: CASSLAHGGGANEQFF
clone_size: few; d_call: .; j_call: TRBJ1-1; v_call: TRBV20-1; cdr3_nt: TGCAGTGCTAGAGAGGAGGGCTACACTGAAGCTTTCTTT; cdr3_aa: CSAREEGYTEAFF
clone_size: medium-sized; d_call: .; j_call: TRBJ1-2; v_call: TRBV20-1; cdr3_nt: TGCAGTGCTAGATCCCCCGATGACGGGAACTATGGCTACACCTTC; cdr3_aa: CSARSPDDGNYGYTF
clone_size: .; d_call: .; j_call: TRBJ1-1; v_call: TRBV6-2/TRBV6-3; cdr3_nt: TGTGCCAGCAGTCCCCACAGGGACAACACTGAAGCTTTCTTT; cdr3_aa: CASSPHRDNTEAFF
clone_size: .; d_call: .; j_call: TRBJ1-6; v_call: TRBV28; cdr3_nt: TGTGCCAGCAGTTTATTGGGGAGCTCCTATAATTCACCCCTCCACTTT; cdr3_aa: CASSLLGSSYNSPLHF
clone_size: .; d_call: .; j_call: TRBJ1-5; v_call: TRBV20-1; cdr3_nt: TGCAGTGCTAGCCCTGCAGGCTCCAATCAGCCCCAGCATTTT; cdr3_aa: CSASPAGSNQPQHF
clone_size: .; d_call: .; j_call: TRBJ2-2; v_call: TRBV5-1; cdr3_nt: TGCGCCAGCGGGGCCGGACAGAGAAACACCGGGGAGCTGTTTTTT; cdr3_aa: CASGAGQRNTGELFF
clone_size: .; d_call: .; j_call: TRBJ2-1; v_call: TRBV7-2; cdr3_nt: TGTGCCAGCAGCTTAATGTCGACAGGCGAGCAGTTCTTC; cdr3_aa: CASSLMSTGEQFF
clone_size: .; d_call: .; j_call: TRBJ1-6; v_call: TRBV18; cdr3_nt: TGTGCCAGCTCACCAACGGGAGGGTATAATTCACCCCTCCACTTT; cdr3_aa: CASSPTGGYNSPLHF
clone_size: few; d_call: .; j_call: TRBJ1-1; v_call: TRBV20-1; cdr3_nt: TGCAGTGCTAGAAGAGCTACAGGGACGAACACTGAAGCTTTCTTT; cdr3_aa: CSARRATGTNTEAFF
clone_size: few; d_call: .; j_call: TRBJ1-2; v_call: TRBV19; cdr3_nt: TGTGCCAGTACCGTGGCGGGGCGCGGAGATGGCTACACCTTC; cdr3_aa: CASTVAGRGDGYTF